This T cell receptor beta chain stems from a study of cytomegalovirus exposure and HLA in healthy donors. Overall study results and limits: The investigators catalogued 150 to 200 TCR beta chains as cytomegalovirus-associated. Cytomegalovirus status was reportedly diagnosed by the classifier with high specificity and sensitivity. A few CMV-associated chains proved CMV antigen-specific in vitro. Rare TCR sequences dominated, though some public TCRs recurred in many donors.

Regarding this clone: The antigen remains unidentified.

This CDR3 has 14 amino acids. The V gene's germline CDR1 is ENHRY and CDR2 SYGVKD. Trimming at V came to 9 bases and at J to 1 base, leaving 7 bases not matched to a gene. Using immunoSEQ multiplex PCR, the repertoire was profiled, and TCRdb retains in-frame clones only, with some absent. The sample has under 200,000 clones; under 95% are singletons. This sequence originates from a woman between 18 and 29 years old in good health and CMV-seropositive. Input material: PBMCs. The V call is TRBV10-3, the J call TRBJ1-1, with 8 bases fitting TRBD1. The CDR3 DNA sequence: TGTGCCATAGGTCCGGACAGGGCGAACACTGAAGCTTTCTTT. Amino acids: CAIGPDRANTEAFF.